The rows below give T cell receptor beta chains drawn from one sample of a study of radiotherapy plus CTLA-4 blockade in lung cancer. The table came from immunoSEQ multiplex PCR; TCRdb's copy has only in-frame clones and leaves some out. The table has about 95,000 clones, around four fifths seen once. The material was peripheral blood, obtained from a patient treated with radiotherapy plus ipilimumab. The receptors derive from a human donor with non-small cell lung cancer who had stable disease on radiotherapy plus ipilimumab. Both conserved end residues are part of each CDR3. The D gene is left open where the match is weak. The size field is filled for only some rows; it gives once, few, many or a size class.

j_gene,abundance,d_gene,v_gene,CDR3nt,CDR3aa
TRBJ2-7,-,TRBD2,TRBV28,TGTGCCAGCAGTGCAAGGGGACTAGCGGGAATCGAGCAGTACTTC,CASSARGLAGIEQYF
TRBJ2-7,-,-,TRBV5-6,TGTGCCAGCAGCAATGCCTACGAGCAGTACTTC,CASSNAYEQYF
TRBJ2-3,-,-,TRBV9,TGTGCCAGCAGCCGCTACACAGATACGCAGTATTTT,CASSRYTDTQYF
TRBJ1-2,once,-,TRBV6-6,TGTGCCAGCAGTTACTCTGGTTTTGGCTATGGCTACACCTTC,CASSYSGFGYGYTF
TRBJ2-7,-,TRBD2,TRBV27,TGTGCCAGCAGTCCCCAACTAGCGCCAAGCTCCTACGAGCAGTACTTC,CASSPQLAPSSYEQYF
TRBJ2-1,-,-,TRBV5-1,TGCGCCAGCAGCTACCGGACCGAGTACAATGAGCAGTTCTTC,CASSYRTEYNEQFF
TRBJ2-7,-,TRBD2,TRBV4-2,TGTGCCAGCAGCCAAGATCCAGCGGGGGGCTCCTACGAGCAGTACTTC,CASSQDPAGGSYEQYF
TRBJ1-3,-,-,TRBV18,TGTGCCAGCTCAGCGTCCCCCCCGGGTGGAAACACCATATATTTT,CASSASPPGGNTIYF
TRBJ2-2,-,-,TRBV5-4,TGTGCCAGCAGCGCAAGCGTGACCGGGGAGCTGTTTTTT,CASSASVTGELFF
TRBJ2-3,-,-,TRBV10-3,TGTGCCATCAGAGGCATAGCTGATACGCAGTATTTT,CAIRGIADTQYF
TRBJ2-7,-,TRBD1,TRBV28,TGTGCCAGCACGACAGGGGGTCACGAGCAGTACTTC,CASTTGGHEQYF
TRBJ2-7,-,TRBD1,TRBV6-5,TGTGCCAGCAGGGGAACAGGGGAAATGAACGAGCAGTACTTC,CASRGTGEMNEQYF
TRBJ2-7,few,-,TRBV5-1,TGCGCCAGCAGCTTGTCGGGCGGGGCTAGCGAGCAGTACTTC,CASSLSGGASEQYF
TRBJ2-7,-,-,TRBV11-2,TGTGCCAGCAGCTTGGAGGGCTCCGTTGTGGGCGAGCAGTACTTC,CASSLEGSVVGEQYF
TRBJ2-7,-,-,TRBV5-1,TGCGCCAGCAGCTTGTTGGGACCCGCGTACGAGCAGTACTTC,CASSLLGPAYEQYF
TRBJ1-1,-,-,TRBV5-1,TGCGCCAGCAGCTCAACCACAGTGAACACTGAAGCTTTCTTT,CASSSTTVNTEAFF
TRBJ1-2,-,TRBD1,TRBV19,TGTGCCAGTAGTAGGGGGCGGACAGGGATCATGATGAGCTACACCTTC,CASSRGRTGIMMSYTF
TRBJ2-1,-,-,TRBV7-9,TGTGCCAGCAGCTTGTGGGGGATGGCTGTCTCGAATGAGCAGTTCTTC,CASSLWGMAVSNEQFF
TRBJ1-4,-,-,TRBV5-1,TGCGCCAGCAGCTCATACAGCACAACTAATGAAAAACTGTTTTTT,CASSSYSTTNEKLFF
TRBJ2-3,once,-,TRBV19,TGTGCCAGTAGTATCGGAGGGGCGGAAACAGATACGCAGTATTTT,CASSIGGAETDTQYF
TRBJ2-1,-,-,TRBV6-1,TGTGCCAGCAGTGAGCGACAAGTCGGTGAGCAGTTCTTC,CASSERQVGEQFF
TRBJ1-5,-,TRBD1,TRBV19,TGTGCCACCGAGGACAGGGGGACGGTACAGCCCCAGCATTTT,CATEDRGTVQPQHF
TRBJ2-5,few,TRBD2,TRBV6-1,TGTGCCAGCACGAGCGGGGGGGCGGGAGAGACCCAGTACTTC,CASTSGGAGETQYF
TRBJ2-5,few,-,TRBV29-1,TGCAGCGTTAGAAGGGGAGTAGAGACCCAGTACTTC,CSVRRGVETQYF
TRBJ2-7,-,TRBD1,TRBV4-1,TGCGCCAGCAGCCAAGAACTGGACAGGGGGTTTATCTACGAGCAGTACTTC,CASSQELDRGFIYEQYF
TRBJ1-2,-,-,TRBV7-9,TGTGCCAGCAGCCCGGGGTGGCGGGAGGATGGCTACACCTTC,CASSPGWREDGYTF
TRBJ2-2,-,-,TRBV18,TGTGCCAGCTCACCACCAAGGGGGGAGCGTGTCACCGGGGAGCTGTTTTTT,CASSPPRGERVTGELFF
TRBJ2-2,-,-,TRBV7-9,TGTGCCAGCAGCTTATCCACCGGGGAGCTGTTTTTT,CASSLSTGELFF
TRBJ2-5,-,-,TRBV11-3,TGTGCCAGCAGCTCCGACCATACAGGGACCGCGAAGACCCAGTACTTC,CASSSDHTGTAKTQYF
TRBJ2-5,-,TRBD1,TRBV6-1,TGTGCCAGCAGTGATCCTGACAGGGGAGAGACCCAGTACTTC,CASSDPDRGETQYF
TRBJ2-7,-,-,TRBV29-1,TGCAGCGTCGTTCATATGGGGAAACCTCCCTACGAGCAGTACTTC,CSVVHMGKPPYEQYF
TRBJ1-5,-,TRBD1,TRBV29-1,TGCAGCGTTTGGACAGGGCAGAATAGCAATCAGCCCCAGCATTTT,CSVWTGQNSNQPQHF
TRBJ2-2,-,-,TRBV6-5,TGTGCCAGCAGTTACTCCCCACAGAACACCGGGGAGCTGTTTTTT,CASSYSPQNTGELFF
TRBJ1-5,-,TRBD1,TRBV5-8,TGTGCCAGCAGCTTTTGGACAGGGAATAGCAATCAGCCCCAGCATTTT,CASSFWTGNSNQPQHF
TRBJ2-7,-,-,TRBV6-6,TGTGCCAGCACCATAGCTGCCTCCTACGAGCAGTACTTC,CASTIAASYEQYF
TRBJ2-1,-,TRBD2,TRBV6-6,TGTGCCAGCAGTTACTCTGGACTAGCTAACAATGAGCAGTTCTTC,CASSYSGLANNEQFF
TRBJ2-1,-,TRBD2,TRBV7-2,TGTGCCAGTGCTCTAGCGGGACTCTTCAATGAGCAGTTCTTC,CASALAGLFNEQFF
TRBJ2-3,-,-,TRBV10-3,TGTGCCATCAGTGATGCAGATACGCAGTATTTT,CAISDADTQYF
TRBJ2-2,once,-,TRBV19,TGTGCCAGTAGTATAGATCCGATGGGGGGCCGGATCACCGGGGAGCTGTTTTTT,CASSIDPMGGRITGELFF
TRBJ2-5,-,TRBD1,TRBV10-2,TGCGCCAGCAGTTCGACAGGGTTGAGGGAGACCCAGTACTTC,CASSSTGLRETQYF
TRBJ1-1,-,-,TRBV18,TGTGCCAGCTCACCATCGTTATCCACTGAAGCTTTCTTT,CASSPSLSTEAFF
TRBJ1-6,-,-,TRBV7-9,TGTGCCAGCAGCGGACGCGGGGGGATAGGAGTTTATTCACCCCTCCACTTT,CASSGRGGIGVYSPLHF
TRBJ2-2,-,-,TRBV10-2,TGCGCCAGCCGACCGGGACTCCTAAGGGGGAGAAGGGGCGGGGAGCTGTTTTTT,CASRPGLLRGRRGGELFF